Sequencing of this T cell receptor (beta chain) was carried out in a study of T cells in Graves' hyperthyroidism and ophthalmopathy. Amplified regions were TCR beta CDR3 sequences from RNA transcripts. The HTBI primer set was used in a first-round RT-PCR of the TCR CDR3. Via MiXCR, TCRdb re-called the multiplex PCR reads, giving one row per CDR3 protein. The table records about 640,000 distinct CDR3 sequences, 20% of them present only once. With duration under 3 months, ophthalmopathy was active: Clinical Activity Score at least 3, NOSPECS at least 4. It was 8 to 10 ml of fresh peripheral blood that supplied the PBMCs. Germline V gene lookup returns CDR1 SNHLY and CDR2 FYNNEI. Trimming shortened V by 6 bases and J by 0 bases, and 23 bases separated the two germline ends. The CDR3 is 18 amino acids. Findings of the study overall: In simple terms, a model built on 13 V-J features told ophthalmopathy apart from stable hyperthyroidism.

To note about this clonotype: Its antigen remains unknown.

The receptor's source is a man in his thirties or forties with Graves' ophthalmopathy. The sequenced material came from blood. V gene TRBV2 combines with J gene TRBJ2-5, with D unclear. DNA of the CDR3: TGTGCCAGCAGGATATCGACAAAAAACCAAGAGTACCAAGAGACCCAGTACTTC. It yields the protein CASRISTKNQEYQETQYF. The full variable domain, its missing parts supplied by reference TRBV2 and TRBJ2-5, is EPEVTQTPSHQVTQMGQEVILRCVPISNHLYFYWYRQILGQKVEFLVSFYNNEISEKSEIFDDQFSVERPDGSNFTLKIRSTKLEDSAMYFCASRISTKNQEYQETQYFGPGTRLLVL.